One sample yielded the 17 T cell receptor beta chains listed below, sequenced in a study of spatial heterogeneity in lung cancer. Study-wide points: How many expanded intratumoral alpha and beta TCRs were present tracked the tumor mutation count, which was a count of nonsynonymous mutations.

One entry per CDR3 protein results from TCRdb running MiXCR on the 5' RACE reads. Of approximately 13,000 distinct CDR3 sequences detected, 4% to 6% appear once; the ten largest clones hold 36%. Time point in this sample: sample taken at primary tumor resection. The antigens for these receptors are not known. Sequenced here: lung tumor tissue, sampled at surgery. The receptors come from a male donor with early-stage non-small cell lung cancer.

This clonotype was recorded at least ten times. The CDR3 region is CASSPRLWGYTEAFF. CDR3 bases: TGTGCCAGCAGTCCCCGTTTGTGGGGATACACTGAAGCTTTCTTT. The chain uses TRBV27 and TRBJ1-1; D call uncertain. V gave up 5 bases and J gave up 3 bases, with 16 bases separating them. Germline V lookup: CDR1 MNHEY, CDR2 SMNVEV (reference sequence). CDR3 length equals 15 residues.

This clonotype counts as medium-sized. This chain joins TRBV6-2 or TRBV6-3 and TRBJ2-3; possibly TRBD2 for D (6 bases). The V gene's germline CDR1 is MNHEY and CDR2 SVGEGT. The V gene lost 6 bases and the J gene lost 0 bases, with 16 bases spanning the gap. The CDR3 has 16 residues. The CDR3 DNA is TGTGCCAGCAGCCCACGAGCGGGCCGAAGCACAGATACGCAGTATTTT. Its protein is CASSPRAGRSTDTQYF.

This clonotype was found many times. The chain couples TRBV7-2 to TRBJ2-3; the D is unclear. Germline CDR1 is SGHTA and CDR2 is FQGNSA. The CDR3 is 15 amino acids. Deletions cut 5 bases from V and 1 base from J, with 13 bases between. CDR3 amino acids: CASSPELVRTDTQYF. The DNA of the CDR3 is TGTGCCAGCAGCCCTGAGTTAGTCCGCACAGATACGCAGTATTTT.

This clonotype occurred many times. V and J are TRBV5-4 and TRBJ1-4, with TRBD1 as a possible D gene (5 bases). The V end was cut by 6 bases, the J end by 6 bases, with 18 bases between. The germline V gene has CDR1 SGHNT and CDR2 YYREEE (reference sequence). CDR3 size: 15 residues. CDR3 DNA sequence: TGTGCCAGCACCCGAACCGGGAGGGGAGATGAAAAACTGTTTTTT. It specifies CASTRTGRGDEKLFF.

This clonotype showed up many times. This sequence joins TRBV7-2 and TRBJ1-3; D is ambiguous. Trimming removed 1 base at V and 0 bases at J, with 10 bases between. CDR1 is SGHTA and CDR2 is FQGNSA in the germline V gene. The length of the CDR3 is 16 residues. CDR3 bases: TGTGCCAGCAGCTTAGTGACGGTTAACTCTGGAAACACCATATATTTT. Residues: CASSLVTVNSGNTIYF.

In this sample, this clonotype turned up many times. V is TRBV29-1 and J is TRBJ2-5; D might be TRBD1 or TRBD2, each matching 5 bases. Trimming removed 0 bases at V and 5 bases at J, with 13 bases between. In germline, CDR1 is SQVTM, CDR2 ANQGSEA. The CDR3 loop spans 14 amino acids. The CDR3 DNA reads TGCAGCGTTGAAGAGGCAGGGAGAGGGGAGACCCAGTACTTC. Protein: CSVEEAGRGETQYF.

This clonotype appeared a few times. The chain joins TRBV7-3 to TRBJ2-2; D is unclear. The CDR3 is made up of 14 amino acids. V lost 2 bases, J lost 1 base, and 5 bases lay in between. CDR1 is SGHTA and CDR2 is FQGTGA in the germline V gene. CDR3 nucleotide sequence: TGTGCCAGCAGCTTAGTAAAGAACACCGGGGAGCTGTTTTTT. It translates to CASSLVKNTGELFF.

This clonotype was counted many times. The genes are TRBV20-1 and TRBJ1-2; tentative D call: TRBD1 (6 bases). The CDR3 has 13 amino acids. Germline V lookup: CDR1 DFQATT, CDR2 SNEGSKA (reference sequence). V shed 4 bases and J shed 4 bases, with 13 bases lying between them. The CDR3 DNA reads TGCAGTGCTAACGATAAGGGGGTCTATGGCTACACCTTC. The encoded protein is CSANDKGVYGYTF.

The V call is TRBV29-1, the J call TRBJ2-7; D gene unclear. Germline CDR1 SQVTM, CDR2 ANQGSEA. This CDR3 region has 12 residues. V was cut by 1 base and J by 3 bases, with 7 bases left in between. Here the CDR3 DNA reads TGCAGCGTTGAAGTCACAGACTACGAGCAGTACTTC. Translation gives CSVEVTDYEQYF.

At least ten counts were recorded for this clonotype. The gene calls are TRBV29-1 and TRBJ1-1; D not certain. Germline CDR1 SQVTM, CDR2 ANQGSEA. Trimming shortened V by 3 bases and J by 1 base, and 9 bases separated the two germline ends. The CDR3 loop spans 13 amino acids. This chain's CDR3 is CSVEGSQNTEAFF. For the CDR3, the DNA is TGCAGCGTTGAGGGCAGTCAGAACACTGAAGCTTTCTTT.

This clonotype was seen a handful of times. V and J are TRBV5-4 and TRBJ2-2, with D hard to call. Germline V CDR1 and CDR2: SGHNT, YYREEE (reference sequence). V was cut by 1 base and J by 1 base, with 5 bases left in between. The CDR3 sequence is 14 residues long. The CDR3 region has the DNA TGTGCCAGCAGCTTGAACTGGAACACCGGGGAGCTGTTTTTT. This sequence encodes CASSLNWNTGELFF.

The table lists this clonotype with many counts. V is TRBV20-1 and J is TRBJ1-2, with unresolved D. Germline CDR1 is DFQATT and CDR2 is SNEGSKA (reference sequence). V shed 5 bases and J shed 2 bases, with 6 bases lying between them. The CDR3 covers 11 residues. CDR3 sequence reads: CSAESNYGYTF. The CDR3 DNA sequence: TGCAGTGCTGAGTCGAACTATGGCTACACCTTC.

This clonotype is labeled as medium-sized (0.01 to 0.1%). This rearrangement joins TRBV29-1 to TRBJ2-5; D gene uncertain. The V end was cut by 4 bases, the J end by 3 bases, with 9 bases between. There are 12 residues in the CDR3. Germline V gene data show CDR1 as SQVTM and CDR2 as ANQGSEA. Here the CDR3 DNA reads TGCAGCGTTGCCGGACGGAAAGAGACCCAGTACTTC. This gives the protein CSVAGRKETQYF. Drawing the rest from reference TRBV29-1 and TRBJ2-5, the complete variable domain is SAVISQKPSRDICQRGTSLTIQCQVDSQVTMMFWYRQQPGQSLTLIATANQGSEATYESGFVIDKFPISRPNLTFSTLTVSNMSPEDSSIYLCSVAGRKETQYFGPGTRLLVL.

This clonotype was counted at least ten times. This sequence joins TRBV3-1 and TRBJ2-7; no clear D gene. With 0 bases removed from V and 4 bases from J, the gap between germline ends came to 7 bases. Germline V gene sequence: CDR1 LGHDT, CDR2 YNNKEL (reference sequence). The CDR3 length is 13 residues. The CDR3 here is CASSQDTAYEQYF. Here the CDR3 DNA reads TGTGCCAGCAGCCAAGATACAGCATACGAGCAGTACTTC.

This clonotype was recorded many times. The chain joins TRBV5-1 to TRBJ2-7, with unresolved D. Germline V lookup: CDR1 SGHRS, CDR2 YFSETQ. CDR3 length: 14 amino acids. The germline V and J ends were trimmed by 7 bases and 6 bases, with 20 bases remaining between them. The CDR3 DNA follows: TGCGCCAGCTCCAAAGGGCAGTCCTTTAGCGAGCAGTACGTC. Translating gives CASSKGQSFSEQYV.

This clonotype was picked up many times. The genes are TRBV20-1 and TRBJ2-3; 9 bases are shared with TRBD2. Germline V lookup: CDR1 DFQATT, CDR2 SNEGSKA (reference sequence). The CDR3 totals 15 residues. J lost 4 bases, V lost 2 bases, and 7 bases had no gene match. CDR3 protein: CSARHSGRGADTQYF. CDR3 coding DNA: TGCAGTGCTAGACATAGCGGGAGAGGTGCAGATACGCAGTATTTT.

This clonotype was seen more than once but under ten times. The V call is TRBV11-3, the J call TRBJ2-2; 8 bases agree with TRBD1. After removal of 6 bases from V and 7 bases from J, the junction contained 10 bases not matched to a gene. Germline-derived CDR1 and CDR2 are SGHNT and YENEEA. The CDR3 spans 15 residues. The CDR3 nucleotides are TGTGCCAGCAGACGGACAGGGACGGTTAACGGGGAGCTGTTTTTT. As protein: CASRRTGTVNGELFF.